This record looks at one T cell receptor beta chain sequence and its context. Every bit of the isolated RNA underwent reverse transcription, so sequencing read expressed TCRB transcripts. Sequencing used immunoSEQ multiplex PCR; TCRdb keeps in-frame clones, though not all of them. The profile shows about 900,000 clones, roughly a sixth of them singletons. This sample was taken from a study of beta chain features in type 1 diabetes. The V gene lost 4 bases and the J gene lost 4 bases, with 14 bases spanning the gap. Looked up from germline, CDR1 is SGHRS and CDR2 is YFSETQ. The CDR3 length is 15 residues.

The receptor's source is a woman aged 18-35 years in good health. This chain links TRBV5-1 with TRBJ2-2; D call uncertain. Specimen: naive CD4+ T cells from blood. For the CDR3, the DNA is TGCGCCAGCAGCGAGAACATCAGAGGCACCGGGGAGCTGTTTTTT. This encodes CASSENIRGTGELFF.